This T cell receptor (beta chain) was sequenced for a study of blood T cells in healthy people across ages (dated by TCRdb to between 2014 and 2017). About the study as a whole: In model experiments, template switching captured about one uniquely barcoded TCR beta cDNA molecule for every two T cells. Age-related changes in TCR beta repertoire diversity were measured in the study by deep sequencing normalized with unique cDNA molecular identifiers. Donors were grouped into four age groups: young (average roughly 15 years), middle-aged (around 39), aged (approximately 67) and long-lived (approximately 78). For two donors (one aged 18 to 30 and one aged 80 or older), the study analyzed two additional independent replicas of 1 million unique cDNA reads from the same blood draw.

The germline V gene (reference sequence) sets CDR1 to SEHNR and CDR2 to FQNEAQ. Counted from cysteine to phenylalanine, this CDR3 has 14 amino acids. Only the CDR3 DNA is retained, 42 bases long and in frame from the first base. Library creation used 5' RACE. The sample was run on an Illumina HiSeq 2500. A second PCR of about 6 to 11 cycles was run with a J-beta primer mix and a sample-barcoded 5' primer. A unique molecular identifier was introduced onto each TCR beta cDNA molecule by a template-switch 5' adaptor carrying 12 random nucleotides. Each sample yielded at least 2.5 million CDR3-containing paired-end reads. The Mint cDNA synthesis kit, primed by a TRBC-specific oligonucleotide, was used to synthesize first-strand cDNA from all RNA. All cDNA was treated with uracil-DNA glycosylase and then went through a first 18-cycle PCR with the universal primers M1SS and BC2_uni_R. Under the source paper's analysis protocol: Normalization of each sample was performed by random selection of 1 million high-quality reads, each carrying a distinct molecular identifier. Instead of being binned into consensus sequences, reads with shared molecular identifiers were discarded. MiTCR, run with a Q25 quality threshold and the strictest error-elimination algorithm, handled CDR3 identification, clonotype clustering and error correction. Lower-bound total TCR beta diversity was estimated with a nonparametric unseen species model using Euler transformation. TCRdb handled the public reads itself, with Q25 trimming in fastp and clone calling in MiXCR, and kept productive beta chains. CDR3 protein duplicates are merged, each entry listing the most common genes and DNA. TCRdb, not the original authors, processed these V and J calls. Across this sample there are around 780,000 distinct CDR3 sequences, with 25% to 30% seen only once. Of the sample, 3% is held by the ten largest clones.

Findings and caveats that apply to the study as a whole: There was a strong correlation between observed TCR beta diversity and the percentage of naive T cells measured by flow cytometry. The CMV infection status of donors was not known, potentially confounding age-related changes in expanded clonotypes. Total diversity estimates from one million sequenced T cells were considered lower bounds and underestimates. Because profiling used bulk unsorted PBMCs, naive and antigen-experienced compartments could not be compared conclusively. Observed TCR beta diversity per million T cells fell roughly linearly with age, and a significant reduction was already apparent by age roughly 40. The long-lived group showed more naive CD4+ T cells, fewer expanded clones and increased TCR diversity than the aged group, suggesting age selection.

About this clonotype: Its antigen specificity is not known. One junction end does not reproduce the germline sequence, and a read error may be involved.

Donors were 40 or so systemically healthy Caucasian individuals from Russia aged roughly 6 to 100 years. Approximately 10 milliliters of peripheral blood were collected from each donor into EDTA-treated Vacutainer tubes. Ficoll-Paque density-gradient centrifugation was used to isolate PBMCs, with at least 7 million per sample. Trizol reagent was used to extract total RNA from PBMCs, with at least 5.5 micrograms per sample. The percentages of naive CD45RAhigh/CD27high T cells were determined by flow cytometry on a PBMC aliquot from every donor. In addition, the sample was reused for a study of T cells of mothers and their children. From the second report: The donors were nine systemically healthy Caucasian individuals, made up of three mothers and their six children. cDNA synthesis consumed the entire amount of extracted RNA, loaded at 1.5 ug RNA in each 15 ul reaction. In the second PCR, the M1S primer added sample barcodes and 2-4 random nucleotides. Each mother yielded over 8 million TCR beta CDR3 reads and each child some 3 million reads. In both related and unrelated pairs, thymic selection shapes the output of TCR recombination in a similar way, with inherited differences having only a minor effect. Normalized repertoire overlap was always slightly but never significantly higher in related than unrelated mother-child pairs. Persistent microchimeric T cell clones were not detected, at a sensitivity of 95 to 100 clones per million clonotypes. To look for features that set related mother-child pairs apart from unrelated individuals, the researchers ran deep NGS to compare the TCR beta repertoires of mothers and children. The mean age was 40 +/- 4 years for the mothers and approximately 11 +/- 4 years for the children. After adapters were ligated using NEBNext reagents, the libraries underwent 100+100 nt paired-end sequencing on an Illumina HiSeq 2000. To prevent cross-contamination, the mother and child libraries were prepared one month apart and sequenced in separate runs. Each donor had between about 450,000 and 2,100,000 distinct TCR beta clonotypes identified. Naive TCR beta clonotypes were estimated from low-frequency clonotypes matched to each donor's FACS-determined naive share, without sorting.

Material: blood. The source is a boy aged 10-17 years in good health. The V gene is TRBV7-9 and the J gene is TRBJ2-5; 9 middle bases align to TRBD1. CDR3 region: CAGSWGQGQETQYF. The sequenced DNA is TGTGCCGGCAGCTGGGGACAGGGACAAGAGACCCAGTACTTC.